This T cell receptor beta chain appears in the sequencing data of a study of cytomegalovirus exposure and HLA in healthy donors. The method was immunoSEQ multiplex PCR; TCRdb's version includes in-frame clones alone and lacks a portion of them. The sample lists some 64,000 clones; about 96% were seen once. This CDR3 has 15 amino acids. With 4 bases clipped from V and 1 base from J, the junction kept 6 bases outside the gene matches. CDR1 is SGHTS and CDR2 is YDEGEE in the germline V gene. The V gene is TRBV5-8, the J gene TRBJ1-1; TRBD1 agrees at 8 bases. This TCR came from a woman aged 18-29 years in good health and CMV-seronegative. Source material: PBMCs. The CDR3 nucleotides are TGTGCCAGCAGCCAGACAGGGGTCCGGAACACTGAAGCTTTCTTT. It codes for CASSQTGVRNTEAFF.